This T cell receptor beta chain was sequenced for a study of beta chain features in type 1 diabetes. Findings of the study overall: VDJ junctions from type 1 diabetes patients carried fewer insertions and larger deletions.

This clone has more than one count but fewer than ten. Its matching antigen is unknown. As every portion of the isolated RNA was reverse transcribed, the sequencing read expressed TCRB transcripts. Repertoires were generated with immunoSEQ multiplex PCR, while TCRdb's copy carries only in-frame clones and drops some. The sample has fewer than 550,000 clones, roughly an eighth seen once. Using CD45RO/CCR7/CD25/CD127/CD95/CD27, CD4+ naive, central memory, regulatory and stem cell-like memory cells were sorted. Trimming took off 6 bases at V and 0 bases at J, with 8 bases between the two ends. This CDR3 comprises 13 residues. Germline CDR1 is MNHEY and CDR2 is SVGAGI.

The clonotype comes from a woman younger than 30 in good health. The chain recombines TRBV6-5 with TRBJ1-1, with D possibly matching TRBD1 (5 bases). The sample taken for sequencing was naive CD4+ T cells from blood. CDR3 in DNA: TGTGCCAGCAGGCGACAGATGAACACTGAAGCTTTCTTT. Translating gives CASRRQMNTEAFF.